This entry describes one T cell receptor beta chain. The antigen is not known. Some clones are missing from TCRdb's copy, which holds only in-frame ones; the method was immunoSEQ multiplex PCR. The profile shows about 640,000 clones, about two thirds of them singletons. The CDR3 contains 16 residues. After removal of 3 bases from V and 0 bases from J, the junction contained 5 bases not matched to a gene. Germline CDR1 SGHNT, CDR2 YYREEE (reference sequence). This sample is drawn from a study of shared clonotypes between healthy human individuals. Study observations and caveats: When naive CD4 clonotypes were compared across a handful of donors, around 5% were shared.

This TCR derives from a woman in her 30s in good health. V is TRBV5-4 and J is TRBJ2-2; 7 bases agree with TRBD2. Sequenced sample: memory CD4+ T cells sorted from blood. Subset noted: CD45RA-negative fraction. Here the CDR3 reads CASSWEGIANTGELFF. DNA for the CDR3: TGTGCCAGCAGCTGGGAGGGGATAGCGAACACCGGGGAGCTGTTTTTT.